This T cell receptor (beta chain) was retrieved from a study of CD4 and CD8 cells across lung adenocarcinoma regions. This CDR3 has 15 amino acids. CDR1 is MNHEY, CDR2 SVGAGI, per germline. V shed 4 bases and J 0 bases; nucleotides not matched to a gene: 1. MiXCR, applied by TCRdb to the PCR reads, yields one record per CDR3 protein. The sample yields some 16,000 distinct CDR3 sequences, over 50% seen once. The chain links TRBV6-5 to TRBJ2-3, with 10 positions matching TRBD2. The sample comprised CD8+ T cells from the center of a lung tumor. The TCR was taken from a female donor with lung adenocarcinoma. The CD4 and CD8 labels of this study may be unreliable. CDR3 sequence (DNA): TGTGCCAGCAGTTTGACTAGCGGGAGCACAGATACGCAGTATTTT. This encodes CASSLTSGSTDTQYF.